This TCR beta chain came from a study of blood T cell repertoires in COVID-19. As for the study in general: Acute and convalescent COVID-19 samples came from the United States, Italy and Spain. Sources were T cells, B-cell-depleted T cells, or PBMCs; the material itself was cDNA or gDNA.

As originally analysed: Cell counts per sample came from amplifying reference gene primers. The table came from immunoSEQ multiplex PCR; TCRdb's copy has only in-frame clones and leaves some out. V, J and clone size derive from that table, while D and trimming were established from the DNA sequence. The sample has 250,000 or so clones, 86% seen once. Germline loops: CDR1 MGHDK, CDR2 SYGVNS. The germline V and J ends were trimmed by 2 bases and 6 bases, with 14 bases remaining between them. This CDR3 is built from 14 residues. The source of this sequence is a man in his forties or fifties with active or convalescent COVID-19. The sample taken for sequencing was peripheral blood. The genes are TRBV25-1 and TRBJ2-7, with D perhaps TRBD2 (6 bases). This CDR3 reads CASSEQGPGGEQYF. The CDR3 DNA reads TGTGCCAGCAGTGAACAGGGCCCCGGGGGCGAGCAGTACTTC.